The clone carrying this T cell receptor beta chain came up many times. The antigen remains unidentified. The data were taken from a study of T cells in Graves' hyperthyroidism and ophthalmopathy. Study observations and caveats: A 13 V-J signature model discriminated ophthalmopathy versus stable hyperthyroidism. Most thyroid clonotypes expanded above 0.001 appeared in blood too.

PBMCs stemmed from approximately 10 ml fresh peripheral blood. Regions amplified from RNA transcripts were the TCR beta CDR3 regions. First-round RT-PCR targeting the TCR CDR3 was performed with the HTBI primer set. TCRdb called the multiplex PCR reads again in MiXCR, with one record for every CDR3 protein. The table lists about 520,000 distinct CDR3 sequences, approximately 25% of them singletons. V shed 5 bases and J shed 2 bases, with 12 bases lying between them. The CDR3 has 14 residues. The germline V gene encodes CDR1 SGHAT and CDR2 FQNNGV. The sequenced sample consisted of blood. V gene TRBV11-2 combines with J gene TRBJ2-5; the D gene is possibly TRBD2 (6 bases). The source of this sequence is a woman in her twenties or thirties with Graves' ophthalmopathy. Here the CDR3 reads CASSQAGQQETQYF. CDR3 nucleotides: TGTGCCAGCAGCCAAGCGGGCCAGCAAGAGACCCAGTACTTC.